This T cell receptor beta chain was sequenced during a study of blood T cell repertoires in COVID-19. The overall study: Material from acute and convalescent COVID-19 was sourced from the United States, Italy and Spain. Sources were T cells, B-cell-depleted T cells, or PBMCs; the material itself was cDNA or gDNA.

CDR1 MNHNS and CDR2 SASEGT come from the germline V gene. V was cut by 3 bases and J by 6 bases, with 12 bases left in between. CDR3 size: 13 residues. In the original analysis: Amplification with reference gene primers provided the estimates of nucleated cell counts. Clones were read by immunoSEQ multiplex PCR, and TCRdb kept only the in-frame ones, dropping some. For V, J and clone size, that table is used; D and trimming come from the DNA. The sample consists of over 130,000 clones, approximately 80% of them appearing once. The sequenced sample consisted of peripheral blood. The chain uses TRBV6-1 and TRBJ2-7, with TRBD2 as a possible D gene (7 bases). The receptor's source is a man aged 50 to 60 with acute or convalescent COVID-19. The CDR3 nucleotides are TGTGCCAGCAGTGACCTGAGGGGGGGCGAGCAGTACTTC. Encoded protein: CASSDLRGGEQYF.